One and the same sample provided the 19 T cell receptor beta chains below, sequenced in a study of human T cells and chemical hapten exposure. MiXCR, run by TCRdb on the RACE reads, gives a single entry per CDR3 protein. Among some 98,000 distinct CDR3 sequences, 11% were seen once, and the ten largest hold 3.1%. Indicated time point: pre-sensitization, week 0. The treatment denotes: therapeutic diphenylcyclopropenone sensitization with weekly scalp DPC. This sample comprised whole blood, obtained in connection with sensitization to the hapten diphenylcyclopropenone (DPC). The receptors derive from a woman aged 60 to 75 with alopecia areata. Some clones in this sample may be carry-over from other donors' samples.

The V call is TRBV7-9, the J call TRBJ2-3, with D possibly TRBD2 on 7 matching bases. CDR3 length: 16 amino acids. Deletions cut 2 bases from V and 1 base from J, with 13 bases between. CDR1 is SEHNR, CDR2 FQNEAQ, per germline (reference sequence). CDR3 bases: TGTGCCAGCAGCTTATTCGCGGGGGCCGGCACAGATACGCAGTATTTT. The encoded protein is CASSLFAGAGTDTQYF.

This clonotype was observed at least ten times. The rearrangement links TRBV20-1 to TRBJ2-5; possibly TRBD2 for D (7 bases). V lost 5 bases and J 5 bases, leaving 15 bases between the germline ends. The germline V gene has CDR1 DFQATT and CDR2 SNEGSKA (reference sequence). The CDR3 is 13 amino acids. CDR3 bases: TGCAGTGCTCGTCAGGGGAGGGTTGAGACCCAGTACTTC. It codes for CSARQGRVETQYF.

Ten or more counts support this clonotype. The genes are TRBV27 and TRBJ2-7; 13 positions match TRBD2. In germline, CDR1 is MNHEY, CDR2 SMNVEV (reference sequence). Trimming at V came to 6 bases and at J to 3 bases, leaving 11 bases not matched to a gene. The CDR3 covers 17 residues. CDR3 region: CASSAEGLAGVIYEQYF. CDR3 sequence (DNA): TGTGCCAGCAGCGCCGAAGGACTAGCGGGGGTAATCTACGAGCAGTACTTC.

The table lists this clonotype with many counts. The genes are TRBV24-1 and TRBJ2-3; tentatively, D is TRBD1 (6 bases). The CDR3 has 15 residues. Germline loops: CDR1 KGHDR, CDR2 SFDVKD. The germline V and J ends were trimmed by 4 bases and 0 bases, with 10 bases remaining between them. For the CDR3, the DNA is TGTGCCACCAGTGAATCGACAGGAAGCACAGATACGCAGTATTTT. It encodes CATSESTGSTDTQYF.

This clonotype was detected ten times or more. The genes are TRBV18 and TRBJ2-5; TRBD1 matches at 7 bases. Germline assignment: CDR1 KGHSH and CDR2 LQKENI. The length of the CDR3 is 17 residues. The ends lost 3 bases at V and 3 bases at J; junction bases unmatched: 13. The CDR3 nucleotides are TGTGCCAGCTCACCCAACGACCTGACAGGGCAAGAAGAGACCCAGTACTTC. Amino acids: CASSPNDLTGQEETQYF.

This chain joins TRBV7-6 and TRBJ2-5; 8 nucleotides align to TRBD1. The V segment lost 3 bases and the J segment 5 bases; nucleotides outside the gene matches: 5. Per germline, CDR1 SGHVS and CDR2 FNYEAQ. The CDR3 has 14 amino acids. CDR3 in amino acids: CASSFQGARETQYF. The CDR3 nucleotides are TGTGCCAGCAGCTTCCAGGGGGCGAGGGAGACCCAGTACTTC.

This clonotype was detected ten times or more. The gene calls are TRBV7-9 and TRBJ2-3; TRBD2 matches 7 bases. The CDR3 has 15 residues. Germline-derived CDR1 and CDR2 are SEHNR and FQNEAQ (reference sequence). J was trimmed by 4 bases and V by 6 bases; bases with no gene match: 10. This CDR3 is CASSSREEGADTQYF. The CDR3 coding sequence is TGTGCCAGCAGTTCCCGGGAGGAAGGGGCAGATACGCAGTATTTT.

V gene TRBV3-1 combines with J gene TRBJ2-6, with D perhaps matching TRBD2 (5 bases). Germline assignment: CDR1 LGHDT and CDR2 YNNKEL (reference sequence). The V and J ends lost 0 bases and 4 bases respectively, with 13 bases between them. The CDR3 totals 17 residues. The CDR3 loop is CASSQDGGLGGANVLTF. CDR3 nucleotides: TGTGCCAGCAGCCAAGACGGCGGGCTGGGGGGGGCCAACGTCCTGACTTTC.

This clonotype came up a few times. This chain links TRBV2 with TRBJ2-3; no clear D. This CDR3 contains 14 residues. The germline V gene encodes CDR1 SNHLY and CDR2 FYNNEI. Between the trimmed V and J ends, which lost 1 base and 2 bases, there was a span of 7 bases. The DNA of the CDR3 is TGTGCCAGCAGTGAAGTTATCATCACAGATACGCAGTATTTT. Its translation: CASSEVIITDTQYF.

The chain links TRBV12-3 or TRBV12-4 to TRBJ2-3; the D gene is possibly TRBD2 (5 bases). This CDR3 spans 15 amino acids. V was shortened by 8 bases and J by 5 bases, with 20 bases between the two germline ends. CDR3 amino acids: CASRRAGASGDTQYF. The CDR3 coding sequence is TGTGCCAGCCGGCGGGCAGGAGCATCGGGAGATACGCAGTATTTT.

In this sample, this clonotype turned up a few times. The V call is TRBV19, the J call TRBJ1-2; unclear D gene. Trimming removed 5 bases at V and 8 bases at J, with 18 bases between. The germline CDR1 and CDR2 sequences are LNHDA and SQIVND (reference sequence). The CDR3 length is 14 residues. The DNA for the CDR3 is TGTGCCAGTAGTGCCGCAGCCGGGTTAGGCGGCTACACCTTC. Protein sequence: CASSAAAGLGGYTF.

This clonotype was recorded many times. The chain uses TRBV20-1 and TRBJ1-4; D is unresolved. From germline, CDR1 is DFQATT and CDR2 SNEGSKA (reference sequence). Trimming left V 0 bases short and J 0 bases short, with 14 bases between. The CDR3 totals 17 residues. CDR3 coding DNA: TGCAGTGCTAGAGATCTGTCGGCAGACCCAACTAATGAAAAACTGTTTTTT. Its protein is CSARDLSADPTNEKLFF.

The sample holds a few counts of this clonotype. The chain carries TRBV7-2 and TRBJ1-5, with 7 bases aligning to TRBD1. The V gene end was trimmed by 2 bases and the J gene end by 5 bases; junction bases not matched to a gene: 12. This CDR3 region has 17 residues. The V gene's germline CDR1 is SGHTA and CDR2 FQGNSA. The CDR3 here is CASSLNGGGSTYQPQHF. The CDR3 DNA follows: TGTGCCAGCAGCTTAAATGGAGGGGGCTCCACCTATCAGCCCCAGCATTTT. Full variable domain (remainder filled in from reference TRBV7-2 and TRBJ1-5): GAGVSQSPSNKVTEKGKDVELRCDPISGHTALYWYRQSLGQGLEFLIYFQGNSAPDKSGLPSDRFSAERTGGSVSTLTIQRTQQEDSAVYLCASSLNGGGSTYQPQHFGDGTRLSIL.

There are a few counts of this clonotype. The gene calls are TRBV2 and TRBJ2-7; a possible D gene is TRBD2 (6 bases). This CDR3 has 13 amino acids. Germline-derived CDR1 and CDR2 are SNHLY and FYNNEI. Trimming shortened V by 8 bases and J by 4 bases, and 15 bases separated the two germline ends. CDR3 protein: CASGGGTAYEQYF. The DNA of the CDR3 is TGTGCCAGCGGAGGAGGGACCGCTTACGAGCAGTACTTC. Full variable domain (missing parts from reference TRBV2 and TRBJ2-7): EPEVTQTPSHQVTQMGQEVILRCVPISNHLYFYWYRQILGQKVEFLVSFYNNEISEKSEIFDDQFSVERPDGSNFTLKIRSTKLEDSAMYFCASGGGTAYEQYFGPGTRLTVT.

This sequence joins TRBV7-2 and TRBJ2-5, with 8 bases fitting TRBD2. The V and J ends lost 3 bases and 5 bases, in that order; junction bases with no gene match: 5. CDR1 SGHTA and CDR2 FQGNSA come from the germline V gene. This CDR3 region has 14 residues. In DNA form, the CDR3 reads TGTGCCAGCAGCTTGACCCCGGGGGGGGAGACCCAGTACTTC. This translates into CASSLTPGGETQYF. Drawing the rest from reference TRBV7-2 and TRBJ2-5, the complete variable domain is GAGVSQSPSNKVTEKGKDVELRCDPISGHTALYWYRQSLGQGLEFLIYFQGNSAPDKSGLPSDRFSAERTGGSVSTLTIQRTQQEDSAVYLCASSLTPGGETQYFGPGTRLLVL.

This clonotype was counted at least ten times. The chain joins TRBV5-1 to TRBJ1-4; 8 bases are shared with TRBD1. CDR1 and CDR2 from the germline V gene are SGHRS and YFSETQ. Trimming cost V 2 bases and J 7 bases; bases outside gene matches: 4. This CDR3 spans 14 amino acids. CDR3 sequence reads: CASSLQGEGEKLFF. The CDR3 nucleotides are TGCGCCAGCAGCTTACAGGGGGAAGGTGAAAAACTGTTTTTT.

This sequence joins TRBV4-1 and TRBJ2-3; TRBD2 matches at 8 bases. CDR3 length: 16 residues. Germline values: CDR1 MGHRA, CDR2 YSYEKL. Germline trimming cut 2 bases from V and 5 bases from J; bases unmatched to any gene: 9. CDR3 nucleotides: TGCGCCAGCAGCCAATCGGGACTAGTTATTTTAGATACGCAGTATTTT. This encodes CASSQSGLVILDTQYF.

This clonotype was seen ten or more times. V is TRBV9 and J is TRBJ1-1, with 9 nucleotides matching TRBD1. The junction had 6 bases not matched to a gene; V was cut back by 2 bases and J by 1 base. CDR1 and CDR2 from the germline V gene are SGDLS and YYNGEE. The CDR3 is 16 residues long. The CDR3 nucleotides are TGTGCCAGCAGCGTCGTGGGGACAGGGTGGAACACTGAAGCTTTCTTT. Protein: CASSVVGTGWNTEAFF.

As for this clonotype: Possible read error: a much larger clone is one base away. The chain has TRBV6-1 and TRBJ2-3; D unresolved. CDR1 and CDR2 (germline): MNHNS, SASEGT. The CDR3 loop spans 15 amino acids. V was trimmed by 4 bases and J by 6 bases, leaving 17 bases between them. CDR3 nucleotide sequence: TGTGCCAGCAGTGGGCTGGTTCGCGGCGGCGATACGCAGTATTTT. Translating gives CASSGLVRGGDTQYF.